This T cell receptor beta chain appears in the sequencing data of a study of cytomegalovirus exposure and HLA in healthy donors. The PCR made use of 60 Vbeta and 13 Jbeta primers. Produced via immunoSEQ multiplex PCR; TCRdb's table is partial and in-frame only. This sample has some 140,000 clones; 60% to 85% occur once, and the top ten carry about 1.4%. Comments on this clone: Its antigen is currently unknown.

Whole-study results and caveats: Cytomegalovirus association was listed for around 170 TCR beta chains. Some highly shared sequence variants likely arose as a pipeline artifact.

Germline V gives CDR1 LNHDA, CDR2 SQIVND (reference sequence). CDR3 size: 14 residues. With 5 bases removed from V and 2 bases from J, the gap between germline ends came to 12 bases. The sequencing sample was made of PBMCs. This TCR derives from a woman in her forties in good health and CMV-seronegative. J is TRBJ1-1 and V is TRBV19; no clear D gene. CDR3 protein: CASSDRVGNTEAFF. The CDR3 DNA sequence: TGTGCCAGTAGTGATCGGGTTGGAAACACTGAAGCTTTCTTT. The variable domain in full, completed from reference TRBV19 and TRBJ1-1, reads DGGITQSPKYLFRKEGQNVTLSCEQNLNHDAMYWYRQDPGQGLRLIYYSQIVNDFQKGDIAEGYSVSREKKESFPLTVTSAQKNPTAFYLCASSDRVGNTEAFFGQGTRLTVV.